Below are 14 T cell receptor beta chains sequenced from a single sample in a study of breast tumors, draining lymph nodes, adjacent tissues (dated by TCRdb to between 2015 and 2016). Lymph node samples were obtained from the axillary draining lymph nodes of breast cancer patients. Preparation of the library involved multiplex PCR. Sequencing was performed on an Illumina HiSeq 2000. TCRdb cleaned the public reads at Q25 with fastp, built clones with MiXCR and kept in-frame beta chains. Rows with a matching CDR3 protein are joined into one entry that keeps the most common DNA and genes. This sample has some 120,000 distinct CDR3 sequences in its table, and around 20% of those were observed once. The ten top clones hold roughly 3.6% of the sample. Sequenced sample: axillary lymph node tissue. These receptors all stem from a female donor with breast cancer. Some clones in this sample may be carry-over from other donors' samples.

In its sample, this clonotype was seen a few times. The gene calls are TRBV18 and TRBJ2-1; D is perhaps TRBD1 (5 bases). In germline, CDR1 is KGHSH, CDR2 LQKENI. The V and J ends lost 0 bases and 7 bases respectively, with 13 bases between them. The length of the CDR3 is 15 residues. CDR3 in amino acids: CASSPPPQGLNEQFF. The CDR3 DNA reads as TGTGCCAGCTCACCACCGCCCCAGGGTTTAAATGAGCAGTTCTTC.

The chain uses TRBV28 and TRBJ2-2; 14 bases line up with TRBD2. Germline V lookup: CDR1 MDHEN, CDR2 SYDVKM. The CDR3 totals 16 residues. With V trimmed by 1 base and J by 6 bases, 1 base remained unmatched. CDR3 nucleotides: TGTGCCAGCAGTTTATCGGGACTAGCGGGAGCCGGGGAGCTGTTTTTT. This gives the protein CASSLSGLAGAGELFF.

On this clonotype: It may be a read error: a sequence one base away is much more abundant. This chain uses TRBV24-1 with TRBJ2-5; D perhaps matches TRBD1 (7 bases). V lost 5 bases, J lost 5 bases, and 11 bases lay in between. Germline V lookup: CDR1 KGHDR, CDR2 SFDVKD. This CDR3 has 13 amino acids. CDR3 sequence: CATSGPGGETQYF. The CDR3 coding sequence is TGTGCCACCAGTGGACCAGGGGGGGAGACCCAGTACTTC.

The chain links TRBV6-6 to TRBJ2-2, with 15 bases fitting TRBD2. CDR1 and CDR2 from the germline V gene are MNHNY and SVGAGI (reference sequence). The CDR3 spans 18 residues. V lost 4 bases and J lost 1; bases outside the gene matches: 4. The CDR3: CASSSTGLAGGNTGELFF. CDR3 in DNA: TGTGCCAGCAGTTCCACGGGACTAGCGGGAGGGAACACCGGGGAGCTGTTTTTT.

This clonotype was observed many times. In nucleotides, the CDR3 is TGCAGTGCTAGAGATCCGCTAGCGGGATTGGTCGATGAGCAGTTCTTC. Amino acid sequence: CSARDPLAGLVDEQFF. V gene TRBV20-1 combines with J gene TRBJ2-1; 9 bases agree with TRBD2. V gave up 0 bases and J gave up 8 bases; unmatched junction bases: 11. This CDR3 has 16 amino acids. Per the germline V gene, CDR1 is DFQATT and CDR2 is SNEGSKA (reference sequence).

This clonotype was seen a few times. This may be a read error, as it is one base from a much larger clone. The chain joins TRBV24-1 to TRBJ1-2; 11 nucleotides agree with TRBD1. Germline loops: CDR1 KGHDR, CDR2 SFDVKD. The CDR3 covers 14 residues. The CDR3 loop is CATCDRTGGFGYTF. The CDR3 nucleotides are TGTGCCACCTGTGACCGGACAGGGGGCTTTGGCTACACCTTC.

This clonotype was observed at least ten times. The V and J genes are TRBV20-1 and TRBJ1-6; weak D call: TRBD1 (5 bases). CDR3 size: 16 residues. V gave up 3 bases and J gave up 7 bases, with 19 bases separating them. Germline CDR1 is DFQATT and CDR2 is SNEGSKA (reference sequence). CDR3 sequence (DNA): TGCAGTGCTAGTAGGACCCCCGGGACTGTGAATTCACCCCTCCACTTT. It yields the protein CSASRTPGTVNSPLHF.

The table lists this clonotype with many counts. The V and J genes are TRBV12-3 or TRBV12-4 and TRBJ1-3; unclear D gene. Trimming removed 4 bases at V and 0 bases at J, with 10 bases between. The CDR3 consists of 15 residues. The chain's CDR3 is CASSSLRNSGNTIYF. Here the CDR3 DNA reads TGTGCCAGCAGTTCTTTGCGGAACTCTGGAAACACCATATATTTT.

This clonotype was observed many times. The V call is TRBV6-1, the J call TRBJ1-5; 8 bases are shared with TRBD1. The CDR3 covers 17 residues. The trim removed 2 bases at V and 7 bases at J, leaving 13 bases unmatched. Germline V gene data show CDR1 as MNHNS and CDR2 as SASEGT. CDR3: CASSERLGTGWGQPQHF. CDR3 DNA: TGTGCCAGCAGTGAAAGGCTAGGGACAGGTTGGGGACAGCCCCAGCATTTT.

The chain joins TRBV5-1 to TRBJ1-1; D remains ambiguous. The CDR3 is made up of 14 amino acids. V shed 2 bases and J shed 2 bases, with 10 bases lying between them. Germline assignment: CDR1 SGHRS and CDR2 YFSETQ. The CDR3 DNA follows: TGCGCCAGCAGCTTCCAGACTACTAACACTGAAGCTTTCTTT. Its protein product is CASSFQTTNTEAFF.

There are many counts of this clonotype. The rearrangement joins TRBV15 to TRBJ1-4; 7 bases map to TRBD1. Germline V gene lookup returns CDR1 LNHNV and CDR2 YYDKDF (reference sequence). Trimming cost V 10 bases and J 4 bases; bases outside gene matches: 12. There are 15 residues in the CDR3. CDR3 DNA: TGTGCCAGCGGAGGTCTCGGGACAGTTAATGAAAAACTGTTTTTT. Protein product: CASGGLGTVNEKLFF.

There are many counts of this clonotype. The V call is TRBV25-1, the J call TRBJ1-2; TRBD1 matches at 7 bases. Germline V lookup: CDR1 MGHDK, CDR2 SYGVNS. Trimming cost V 3 bases and J 4 bases; bases outside gene matches: 5. The CDR3 contains 14 residues. The CDR3, as DNA: TGTGCCAGCAGTGATTTAGGGGGCGGCTATGGCTACACCTTC. Protein product: CASSDLGGGYGYTF.

Notes on this clonotype: Possible read error: a much larger clone is one base away. This chain uses TRBV6-2 or TRBV6-3 with TRBJ2-3, with D unresolved. CDR3 length: 14 amino acids. Per the germline V gene, CDR1 is MNHEY and CDR2 is SVGEGT. V was clipped by 5 bases and J by 0 bases, with 9 bases between them. In nucleotides, the CDR3 is TGTGCCAGCAGTCCGGCAGCTAGCACAGATACGCAGTATTTT. Its protein product is CASSPAASTDTQYF.

About this clonotype itself: This may come from a read error, since a much larger clone is one base off. J is TRBJ1-3 and V is TRBV6-1, with 7 bases lining up with TRBD1. V was pared by 7 bases and J by 2 bases, with 8 bases of the junction left unmatched. Germline assignment: CDR1 MNHNS and CDR2 SASEGT. CDR3 length: 15 residues. The CDR3 here is CASTRTGDPGNTIYF. In DNA form, the CDR3 reads TGTGCCAGCACTCGAACAGGGGACCCTGGAAACACCATATATTTT.